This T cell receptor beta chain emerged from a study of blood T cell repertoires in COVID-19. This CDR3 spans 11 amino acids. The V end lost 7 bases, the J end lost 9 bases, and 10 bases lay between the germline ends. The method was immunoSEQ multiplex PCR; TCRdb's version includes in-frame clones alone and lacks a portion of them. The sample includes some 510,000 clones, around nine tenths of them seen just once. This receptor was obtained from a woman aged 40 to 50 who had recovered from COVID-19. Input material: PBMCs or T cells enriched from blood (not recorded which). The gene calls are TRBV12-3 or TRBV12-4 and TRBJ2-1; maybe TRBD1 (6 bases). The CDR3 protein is CASIRGGEQFF. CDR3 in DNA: TGTGCCAGCATCCGAGGGGGTGAGCAGTTCTTC.